Listed here is a single T cell receptor beta chain. The data originate from a study of technical replicates of blood from a handful of donors. Repertoires were generated with immunoSEQ multiplex PCR, while TCRdb's copy carries only in-frame clones and drops some. The sample shows 65,000 to 85,000 clones, roughly 98% of them seen only once. CDR3 length: 14 amino acids. Germline CDR1 SGHRS, CDR2 YFSETQ. V lost 2 bases, J lost 1 base, and 9 bases lay in between. The V and J genes are TRBV5-1 and TRBJ1-1, with D perhaps TRBD1 (5 bases). The clonotype was recovered from a human donor in good health. The sequenced sample consisted of T cells isolated from PBMCs. The CDR3 region is CASSLATENTEAFF. CDR3 coding DNA: TGCGCCAGCAGCTTAGCGACAGAGAACACTGAAGCTTTCTTT.